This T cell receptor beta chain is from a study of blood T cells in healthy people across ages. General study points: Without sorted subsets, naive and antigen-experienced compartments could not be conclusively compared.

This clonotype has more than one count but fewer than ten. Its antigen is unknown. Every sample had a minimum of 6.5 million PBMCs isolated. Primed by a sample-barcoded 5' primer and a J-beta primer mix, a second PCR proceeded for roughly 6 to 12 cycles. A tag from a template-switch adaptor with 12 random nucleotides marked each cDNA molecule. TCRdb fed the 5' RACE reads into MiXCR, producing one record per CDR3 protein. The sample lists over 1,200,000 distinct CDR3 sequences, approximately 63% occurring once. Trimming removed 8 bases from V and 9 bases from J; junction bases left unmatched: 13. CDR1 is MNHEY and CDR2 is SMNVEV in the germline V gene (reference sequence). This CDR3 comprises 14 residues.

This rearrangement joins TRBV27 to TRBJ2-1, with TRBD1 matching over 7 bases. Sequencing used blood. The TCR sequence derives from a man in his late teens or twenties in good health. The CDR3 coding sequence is TGTGCCAGCGCTCCGGGACAGAGGGCAGTTGAGCAGTTCTTC. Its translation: CASAPGQRAVEQFF.